This passage covers 18 T cell receptor beta chains from one sample sequenced in a study of T cell repertoires in ileal Crohn's disease. Profiled with immunoSEQ multiplex PCR; TCRdb holds only in-frame clones, not every one. The repertoire includes around 8,000 clones, around 77% of them detected once, and around 8% sits in the top ten. Sequencing used ileal tissue. These receptors were obtained from an adult with Crohn's disease.

This sequence joins TRBV7-2 and TRBJ1-3; a possible D gene is TRBD1 (6 bases). This CDR3 is 15 amino acids long. CDR1 is SGHTA, CDR2 FQGNSA, per germline. V was shortened by 6 bases and J by 0 bases, with 12 bases between the two germline ends. CDR3 protein: CASRSQGYSGNTIYF. In DNA form, the CDR3 reads TGTGCCAGCAGGTCACAGGGCTACTCTGGAAACACCATATATTTT.

This clone was observed a few times. V gene TRBV6-1 combines with J gene TRBJ1-2; 7 bases map to TRBD1. V lost 6 bases to trimming and J lost 4 bases; unmatched junction nucleotides: 11. CDR3 length: 15 residues. Germline CDR1 MNHNS, CDR2 SASEGT. In DNA form, the CDR3 reads TGTGCCAGCAGCTATGACAGGGAAGGAGGCTATGGCTACACCTTC. This translates into CASSYDREGGYGYTF.

This clone was seen more than once but under ten times. The chain couples TRBV19 to TRBJ1-6; 7 nucleotides line up with TRBD1. The germline CDR1 and CDR2 sequences are LNHDA and SQIVND (reference sequence). This CDR3 is 14 amino acids long. The ends lost 7 bases at V and 11 bases at J; junction bases unmatched: 11. CDR3 region: CASTQGVRPAPLHF. The DNA of the CDR3 is TGTGCCAGTACGCAGGGGGTACGACCAGCACCCCTCCACTTT.

The chain recombines TRBV9 with TRBJ2-4, with D possibly TRBD2 on 5 matching bases. The V end was cut by 4 bases, the J end by 6 bases, with 14 bases between. This CDR3 is 14 amino acids long. Germline CDR1 is SGDLS and CDR2 is YYNGEE. This CDR3 reads CASSSDGNSNIQYF. The CDR3 nucleotides read TGTGCCAGCAGCTCCGACGGGAACTCAAACATTCAGTACTTC.

The V and J genes are TRBV19 and TRBJ1-5; 9 bases map to TRBD1. Germline CDR1 LNHDA, CDR2 SQIVND (reference sequence). The CDR3 spans 13 residues. V gave up 7 bases and J gave up 4 bases; unmatched junction bases: 2. The DNA for the CDR3 is TGTGCCAGTAATGACAGGGGGAATCAGCCCCAGCATTTT. This sequence encodes CASNDRGNQPQHF.

The gene calls are TRBV2 and TRBJ1-6, with no clear D. V was cut by 7 bases and J by 5 bases, with 9 bases left in between. Germline V gene sequence: CDR1 SNHLY, CDR2 FYNNEI. This CDR3 has 13 amino acids. CDR3 protein: CASNPSDNSPLHF. In nucleotides, the CDR3 is TGTGCCAGCAACCCGTCGGATAATTCACCCCTCCACTTT.

The chain is built from TRBV7-3 and TRBJ1-2, with D uncertain. From germline, CDR1 is SGHTA and CDR2 FQGTGA. Trimming pared 4 bases from V and 10 bases from J, leaving 10 bases between. This CDR3 region has 11 residues. The CDR3 nucleotides are TGTGCCAGCAGCTCTGGGCGTGACTACACCTTC. It yields the protein CASSSGRDYTF.

The chain recombines TRBV6-5 with TRBJ2-5; TRBD2 aligns across 9 bases. V lost 5 bases and J lost 2; bases outside the gene matches: 6. Germline V gene data show CDR1 as MNHEY and CDR2 as SVGAGI. CDR3 length: 15 amino acids. The CDR3: CASSGRLADQETQYF. The CDR3 nucleotides are TGTGCCAGCAGTGGCCGACTAGCGGATCAAGAGACCCAGTACTTC.

This clone has a handful of counts. J is TRBJ1-1 and V is TRBV30; maybe TRBD1 (5 bases). Germline CDR1 and CDR2: GTSNPN and SVGIG (reference sequence). The V gene lost 0 bases and the J gene lost 0 bases, with 11 bases spanning the gap. The CDR3 covers 15 residues. The CDR3 DNA reads TGTGCCTGGAGTGTAATGACGACAGTGAACACTGAAGCTTTCTTT. As protein: CAWSVMTTVNTEAFF. Looking up the rest from reference TRBV30 and TRBJ1-1 gives the full variable domain: SQTIHQWPATLVQPVGSPLSLECTVEGTSNPNLYWYRQAAGRGLQLLFYSVGIGQISSEVPQNLSASRPQDRQFILSSKKLLLSDSGFYLCAWSVMTTVNTEAFFGQGTRLTVV.

The V and J genes are TRBV5-1 and TRBJ1-2, with 8 bases fitting TRBD1. The CDR3 is 13 residues long. The germline V gene encodes CDR1 SGHRS and CDR2 YFSETQ. V dropped 4 bases and J dropped 5; count of bases not matched to a gene: 4. The CDR3 DNA sequence: TGCGCCAGCAGCAACCACAGGGGGTATGGCTACACCTTC. The encoded protein is CASSNHRGYGYTF. Full variable domain (missing parts from reference TRBV5-1 and TRBJ1-2): KAGVTQTPRYLIKTRGQQVTLSCSPISGHRSVSWYQQTPGQGLQFLFEYFSETQRNKGNFPGRFSGRQFSNSRSEMNVSTLELGDSALYLCASSNHRGYGYTFGSGTRLTVV.

This chain joins TRBV6-1 and TRBJ2-7, with D perhaps matching TRBD2 (5 bases). This CDR3 comprises 14 residues. Trimming removed 5 bases at V and 5 bases at J, with 16 bases between. Germline values: CDR1 MNHNS, CDR2 SASEGT. CDR3 sequence reads: CASSLTAEGHEQYF. The CDR3 region has the DNA TGTGCCAGCAGTCTAACGGCCGAGGGCCACGAGCAGTACTTC.

V gene TRBV7-2 combines with J gene TRBJ1-5; D unresolved. CDR1 and CDR2 (germline): SGHTA, FQGNSA. The CDR3 loop spans 13 amino acids. V was shortened by 1 base and J by 13 bases, with 14 bases between the two germline ends. Here the CDR3 DNA reads TGTGCCAGCAGCTTAGGAGAGGTCGCCCGTCAGCATTTT. Translation: CASSLGEVARQHF.

This clone was seen a few times. The rearrangement links TRBV14 to TRBJ2-4, with a possible D match to TRBD1 (6 bases). Trimming removed 1 base at V and 0 bases at J, with 10 bases between. This CDR3 contains 16 residues. The V gene's germline CDR1 is SGHDN and CDR2 FVKESK. CDR3 protein: CASSQATGLAKNIQYF. The DNA of the CDR3 is TGTGCCAGCAGCCAAGCAACAGGGCTAGCCAAAAACATTCAGTACTTC.

The gene calls are TRBV6-4 and TRBJ2-3; weak D call: TRBD1 (5 bases). The CDR3 length is 13 residues. CDR1 and CDR2 (germline): MRHNA, SNTAGT. Trimming pared 0 bases from V and 5 bases from J, leaving 6 bases between. The CDR3 here is CASSDSTVDTQYF. The CDR3 DNA reads as TGTGCCAGCAGTGACTCGACAGTAGATACGCAGTATTTT.

This rearrangement joins TRBV5-1 to TRBJ2-1; 10 bases map to TRBD2. Trimming cost V 1 base and J 7 bases; bases outside gene matches: 8. This CDR3 region has 16 residues. CDR1 SGHRS and CDR2 YFSETQ come from the germline V gene. In DNA form, the CDR3 reads TGCGCCAGCAGCTTGTTTGCTAGCGGGGGAAGGAATGAGCAGTTCTTC. Its translation: CASSLFASGGRNEQFF.

The rearrangement uses TRBV19 and TRBJ1-2; D unclear. Germline V gives CDR1 LNHDA, CDR2 SQIVND (reference sequence). There are 12 residues in the CDR3. V was shortened by 9 bases and J by 6 bases, with 14 bases between the two germline ends. Here the CDR3 reads CASNTWRDGYTF. The CDR3 bases are TGTGCCAGCAATACATGGAGAGATGGCTACACCTTC.

The genes are TRBV19 and TRBJ1-5; 7 bases line up with TRBD1. The junction had 1 base not matched to a gene; V was cut back by 6 bases and J by 2 bases. There are 13 residues in the CDR3. Germline assignment: CDR1 LNHDA and CDR2 SQIVND (reference sequence). The DNA of the CDR3 is TGTGCCAGTAGGACAGGGCGCAATCAGCCCCAGCATTTT. Protein: CASRTGRNQPQHF.

This chain links TRBV30 with TRBJ1-3; 8 bases map to TRBD1. Trimming at V came to 3 bases and at J to 0 bases, leaving 4 bases not matched to a gene. CDR1 is GTSNPN and CDR2 is SVGIG in the germline V gene (reference sequence). There are 15 residues in the CDR3. The CDR3 DNA sequence: TGTGCCTGGAGCCCGGGACAGGTCTCTGGAAACACCATATATTTT. Its translation: CAWSPGQVSGNTIYF.